The 29 T cell receptor beta chains given below trace back to one sample, sequenced in a study of blood T cell repertoires in COVID-19. TCRdb's copy holds only in-frame clones and misses some; the assay was immunoSEQ multiplex PCR. The table lists 250,000 to 350,000 clones, approximately 86% of them singletons. Source material: PBMCs or T cells enriched from blood (not recorded which). Every receptor here comes from a woman between 18 and 29 years old who had recovered from COVID-19.

The gene calls are TRBV6-2 or TRBV6-3 and TRBJ1-2; D remains ambiguous. This CDR3 has 17 amino acids. V gave up 4 bases and J gave up 7 bases, with 25 bases separating them. Germline CDR1 reads MNHEY; CDR2 reads SVGEGT. As DNA, the CDR3 is TGTGCCAGCAGTTCTTTTGATTCGAGATTCCTGTTAAGTGGCTACACCTTC. The encoded protein is CASSSFDSRFLLSGYTF.

The chain couples TRBV28 to TRBJ1-1, with D possibly being TRBD1 (5 bases). Per the germline V gene, CDR1 is MDHEN and CDR2 is SYDVKM. V dropped 5 bases and J dropped 4 bases, with 17 bases sitting between them. The CDR3 is 15 amino acids. CDR3 nucleotides: TGTGCCAGCAGTCCGGCCGGAAGGGGCGGCACTGAAGCTTTCTTT. Protein product: CASSPAGRGGTEAFF.

The chain has TRBV24-1 and TRBJ2-3; TRBD1 aligns across 8 bases. Trimming cost V 3 bases and J 2 bases; bases outside gene matches: 9. This CDR3 region has 17 residues. Germline-derived CDR1 and CDR2 are KGHDR and SFDVKD. As DNA, the CDR3 is TGTGCCACCAGTGATCCCGCCGGGACAGGCATCACAGATACGCAGTATTTT. This sequence encodes CATSDPAGTGITDTQYF.

Points on this clone: One junction end does not reproduce the germline sequence, and a read error may be involved. This chain links TRBV24-1 with TRBJ2-7; TRBD1 agrees at 8 bases. Per the germline V gene, CDR1 is KGHDR and CDR2 is SFDVKD. This CDR3 has 12 residues. CDR3 nucleotide sequence: TGTGCCACCAGGGATGGACAGGGCACCCCCTTCTTC. This sequence encodes CATRDGQGTPFF.

V and J are TRBV7-9 and TRBJ2-7; TRBD2 matches 7 bases. CDR1 is SEHNR, CDR2 FQNEAQ, per germline (reference sequence). The CDR3 length is 15 residues. Unmatched junction bases numbered 11, after V lost 5 bases and J lost 4 bases. For the CDR3, the DNA is TGTGCCAGCAGCGATGAACTGCGGGAGCATTACGAGCAGTACTTC. It is translated as CASSDELREHYEQYF.

This chain uses TRBV27 with TRBJ1-3; D possibly corresponds to TRBD1 (6 bases). The V and J ends lost 7 bases and 2 bases respectively, with 15 bases between them. Germline V CDR1 and CDR2: MNHEY, SMNVEV (reference sequence). The CDR3 contains 15 residues. The CDR3 DNA sequence: TGTGCCAGCAAACGGGGGGGCAACCCTGGAAACACCATATATTTT. Its translation: CASKRGGNPGNTIYF.

This chain joins TRBV7-6 and TRBJ2-1, with 12 bases identical to TRBD2. The CDR3 extends over 15 amino acids. Germline V gives CDR1 SGHVS, CDR2 FNYEAQ. V lost 8 bases, J lost 4 bases, and 6 bases stayed unmatched. DNA of the CDR3: TGTGCCAGCGCTAGCGGGAGGGATCCATACAATGAGCAGTTCTTC. Its translation: CASASGRDPYNEQFF.

This chain connects TRBV6-5 to TRBJ2-3; D call uncertain. This CDR3 is 12 amino acids long. Per germline, CDR1 MNHEY and CDR2 SVGAGI. V dropped 11 bases and J dropped 4 bases, with 13 bases sitting between them. CDR3 sequence (DNA): TGTGCCGCCCGCGGTGCCCCAGATACGCAGTATTTT. As protein: CAARGAPDTQYF.

The chain joins TRBV7-3 to TRBJ1-1; the D gene is possibly TRBD1 (6 bases). This CDR3 region has 13 residues. V was trimmed by 7 bases and J by 4 bases, leaving 13 bases between them. Germline CDR1 reads SGHTA; CDR2 reads FQGTGA. The CDR3 loop reads CASILRGGTEAFF. CDR3 nucleotides: TGTGCCAGCATTCTCAGGGGTGGCACTGAAGCTTTCTTT.

The chain links TRBV27 to TRBJ2-3; D is uncertain. Trimming stripped 2 bases from V and 5 bases from J, with 5 bases between. Germline V gene sequence: CDR1 MNHEY, CDR2 SMNVEV (reference sequence). The CDR3 sequence is 12 residues long. CDR3 sequence (DNA): TGTGCCAGCAGTTTAAACTTAGATACGCAGTATTTT. Translated: CASSLNLDTQYF.

The chain recombines TRBV6-2 or TRBV6-3 with TRBJ1-2; D not resolved. Trimming pared 0 bases from V and 2 bases from J, leaving 10 bases between. This CDR3 has 15 amino acids. Per germline, CDR1 MNHEY and CDR2 SVGEGT. CDR3 coding DNA: TGTGCCAGCAGTTACTCCCAGCGAGGCAACTATGGCTACACCTTC. It is translated as CASSYSQRGNYGYTF.

This clone was recorded only once. This sequence joins TRBV5-4 and TRBJ1-1, with a possible D match to TRBD1 (6 bases). Germline-derived CDR1 and CDR2 are SGHNT and YYREEE (reference sequence). V lost 4 bases to trimming and J lost 0 bases, with 10 bases between them. CDR3 length equals 14 residues. The CDR3 loop is CASSRDNMNTEAFF. CDR3 nucleotides: TGTGCCAGCAGCCGGGACAACATGAACACTGAAGCTTTCTTT.

This rearrangement joins TRBV19 to TRBJ1-4; no definite D call. Germline assignment: CDR1 LNHDA and CDR2 SQIVND (reference sequence). V lost 0 bases and J lost 10, with 15 bases in between. This CDR3 spans 15 amino acids. In DNA form, the CDR3 reads TGTGCCAGTAGTATAGAGCGGGCCGCCTGGGGAAAACTGTTTTTT. Protein product: CASSIERAAWGKLFF.

This clone was observed a single time. The genes are TRBV18 and TRBJ2-1, with 10 bases matching TRBD2. Germline assignment: CDR1 KGHSH and CDR2 LQKENI. The V and J ends lost 1 base and 7 bases, in that order; junction bases with no gene match: 7. The CDR3 has 16 amino acids. The CDR3 is CASSPRALAGENEQFF. The CDR3 DNA is TGTGCCAGCTCACCACGGGCTCTAGCGGGAGAGAATGAGCAGTTCTTC.

The chain joins TRBV4-3 to TRBJ2-6; 10 positions agree with TRBD1. The CDR3 length is 20 residues. J lost 3 bases, V lost 4 bases, and 15 bases had no gene match. Per germline, CDR1 LGHNA and CDR2 YSLEER. Here the CDR3 reads CASSPTNVDRGRGGANVLTF. CDR3 in DNA: TGCGCCAGCAGCCCCACAAACGTAGACAGGGGGCGAGGTGGGGCCAACGTCCTGACTTTC.

The CDR3 region is CAWGNGQGNTIYF. Written as DNA, the CDR3 is TGTGCCTGGGGGAACGGACAGGGAAACACCATATATTTT. The chain has TRBV30 and TRBJ1-3; perhaps TRBD1 as D (6 bases). This CDR3 is built from 13 residues. Germline V gives CDR1 GTSNPN, CDR2 SVGIG (reference sequence). V lost 5 bases and J 4 bases, leaving 12 bases between the germline ends.

The genes are TRBV2 and TRBJ2-1, with no clear D. Trimming pared 4 bases from V and 0 bases from J, leaving 13 bases between. This CDR3 is built from 16 residues. Germline V lookup: CDR1 SNHLY, CDR2 FYNNEI. CDR3 amino acids: CASSARSAVSYNEQFF. For the CDR3, the DNA is TGTGCCAGCAGTGCTAGGAGCGCGGTCTCCTACAATGAGCAGTTCTTC. The full variable domain, its missing parts supplied by reference TRBV2 and TRBJ2-1, is EPEVTQTPSHQVTQMGQEVILRCVPISNHLYFYWYRQILGQKVEFLVSFYNNEISEKSEIFDDQFSVERPDGSNFTLKIRSTKLEDSAMYFCASSARSAVSYNEQFFGPGTRLTVL.

This chain joins TRBV6-1 and TRBJ2-1; 10 nucleotides agree with TRBD2. CDR3 length: 17 amino acids. The germline CDR1 and CDR2 sequences are MNHNS and SASEGT. Trimming cost V 4 bases and J 0 bases; bases outside gene matches: 6. This CDR3 is CASSGRTSGSSYNEQFF. CDR3 nucleotide sequence: TGTGCCAGCAGTGGACGGACTAGCGGTTCCTCCTACAATGAGCAGTTCTTC.

This chain joins TRBV28 and TRBJ1-1; a weak D match, TRBD1 (6 bases). Per germline, CDR1 MDHEN and CDR2 SYDVKM. V was shortened by 6 bases and J by 1 base, with 12 bases between the two germline ends. This CDR3 comprises 14 residues. CDR3 DNA: TGTGCCAGCAGGGTGGGGACAACGAACACTGAAGCTTTCTTT. The encoded protein is CASRVGTTNTEAFF.

V is TRBV7-3 and J is TRBJ2-3, with 7 bases lining up with TRBD2. CDR1 is SGHTA, CDR2 FQGTGA, per germline. After removal of 2 bases from V and 0 bases from J, the junction contained 5 bases not matched to a gene. The CDR3 extends over 16 amino acids. The DNA of the CDR3 is TGTGCCAGCAGCTTACTAGCGGTTACTAGCACAGATACGCAGTATTTT. Encoded protein: CASSLLAVTSTDTQYF.

This rearrangement joins TRBV21-1 to TRBJ1-3; the table's D call, TRBD1, was not checked against the DNA. TRBV21-1 is a documented pseudogene. The CDR3 has 17 residues. As DNA, the CDR3 is TGTGCCAGCAGCAAAGAGGGACAGTCTTACTCTGGAAACACCATATATTTT. Translation: CASSKEGQSYSGNTIYF.

The V gene is TRBV19, the J gene TRBJ2-2, with a tentative D call TRBD2 (7 bases). V lost 6 bases to trimming and J lost 5 bases, with 19 bases between them. Germline values: CDR1 LNHDA, CDR2 SQIVND (reference sequence). This CDR3 has 16 amino acids. The CDR3 sequence: CASRIIGGGGTGELFF. CDR3 nucleotide sequence: TGTGCCAGTAGAATTATTGGAGGGGGAGGGACCGGGGAGCTGTTTTTT.

This clone has just one count. The chain combines TRBV7-2 with TRBJ2-1; the match to TRBD1 covers 9 bases. The V and J ends lost 2 bases and 10 bases, in that order; junction bases with no gene match: 12. Per the germline V gene, CDR1 is SGHTA and CDR2 is FQGNSA. The CDR3 loop spans 16 amino acids. The CDR3 nucleotides are TGTGCCAGCAGCTTAACCGGGACAGGGTACCCCAAGGAGCAGTTCTTC. It yields the protein CASSLTGTGYPKEQFF.

This clone was counted a few times. The V call is TRBV5-1, the J call TRBJ1-6, with TRBD1 matching over 7 bases. Germline V CDR1 and CDR2: SGHRS, YFSETQ. CDR3 length: 15 residues. V gave up 4 bases and J gave up 6 bases; unmatched junction bases: 7. The DNA of the CDR3 is TGCGCCAGCAGCATCAACAGGGGCGCTAATTCACCCCTCCACTTT. This sequence encodes CASSINRGANSPLHF.

This clone was seen a handful of times. This rearrangement joins TRBV18 to TRBJ2-2; D is perhaps TRBD1 (6 bases). Germline V gene sequence: CDR1 KGHSH, CDR2 LQKENI. Trimming took off 3 bases at V and 4 bases at J, with 15 bases between the two ends. This CDR3 region has 16 residues. This CDR3 is CASSPGQPSGTGELFF. As DNA, the CDR3 is TGTGCCAGCTCACCTGGACAGCCCTCGGGCACCGGGGAGCTGTTTTTT.

The chain has TRBV19 and TRBJ1-4; maybe TRBD1 (5 bases). The CDR3 spans 16 residues. Per the germline V gene, CDR1 is LNHDA and CDR2 is SQIVND (reference sequence). With 5 bases removed from V and 4 bases from J, the gap between germline ends came to 17 bases. CDR3 coding DNA: TGTGCCAGTAGTCCGACCGCCGGGACTGGTAATGAAAAACTGTTTTTT. The encoded protein is CASSPTAGTGNEKLFF.

This clone was found many times. The V call is TRBV6-5, the J call TRBJ1-1, with TRBD1 matching 7 bases. CDR1 and CDR2 from the germline V gene are MNHEY and SVGAGI. This CDR3 has 14 residues. V lost 2 bases, J lost 5 bases, and 5 bases stayed unmatched. The CDR3 DNA reads as TGTGCCAGCAGTTACGTAGGGGGCACTACTGAAGCTTTCTTT. Translation gives CASSYVGGTTEAFF.

J is TRBJ2-7 and V is TRBV28, with a possible D match to TRBD2 (6 bases). Germline V lookup: CDR1 MDHEN, CDR2 SYDVKM. V lost 5 bases to trimming and J lost 2 bases, with 16 bases between them. CDR3 length: 15 residues. This chain's CDR3 is CASSTTGTPPYEQYF. The DNA for the CDR3 is TGTGCCAGCAGTACGACCGGGACTCCCCCCTACGAGCAGTACTTC.

This chain joins TRBV6-1 and TRBJ1-2, with no clear D. The CDR3 length is 14 residues. Per the germline V gene, CDR1 is MNHNS and CDR2 is SASEGT. Trimming took 0 bases from V and 4 from J, leaving 9 bases between them. The CDR3 loop is CASSEAYRGYGYTF. In nucleotides, the CDR3 is TGTGCCAGCAGTGAAGCTTATCGCGGCTATGGCTACACCTTC.